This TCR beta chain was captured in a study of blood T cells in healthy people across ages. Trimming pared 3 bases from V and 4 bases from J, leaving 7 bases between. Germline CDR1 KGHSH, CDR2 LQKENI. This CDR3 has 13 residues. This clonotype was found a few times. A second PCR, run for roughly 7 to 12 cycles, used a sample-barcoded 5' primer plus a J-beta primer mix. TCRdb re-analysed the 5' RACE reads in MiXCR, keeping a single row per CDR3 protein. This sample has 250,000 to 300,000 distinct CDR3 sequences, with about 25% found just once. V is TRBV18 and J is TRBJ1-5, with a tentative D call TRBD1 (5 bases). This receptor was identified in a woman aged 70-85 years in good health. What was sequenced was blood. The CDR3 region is CASSPGGNQPQHF. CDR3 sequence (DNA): TGTGCCAGCTCACCTGGGGGAAATCAGCCCCAGCATTTT. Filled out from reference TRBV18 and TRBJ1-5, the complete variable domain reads NAGVMQNPRHLVRRRGQEARLRCSPMKGHSHVYWYRQLPEEGLKFMVYLQKENIIDESGMPKERFSAEFPKEGPSILRIQQVVRGDSAAYFCASSPGGNQPQHFGDGTRLSIL.